This is a list of T cell receptor beta chains from one sample in a study of human T cells and chemical hapten exposure. TCRdb independently ran MiXCR on the RACE reads; one entry per CDR3 protein. The profile shows approximately 160,000 distinct CDR3 sequences, 25% to 30% of them singletons. The specimen comprised whole blood, sampled in connection with sensitization to the hapten diphenylcyclopropenone (DPC). These receptors were taken from a woman between 18 and 29 years old with alopecia areata. Some clones in this sample may be carry-over from other donors' samples. Each CDR3 is given with its conserved first and last residue. A D gene is named only where the DNA matches it firmly. A clone size is listed for some rows: how often the clone was seen (once, few, many), or a class if it is expanded.

v_call	d_call	j_call	clone_size	cdr3_nt	cdr3_aa
TRBV27	.	TRBJ1-4	.	TGTGCCAGCAGTAGTTGGAGAGAAGAAAAACTGTTTTTT	CASSSWREEKLFF
TRBV3-1	TRBD2	TRBJ2-7	few	TGTGCCAGCAGCCAAGATCCTAGCGGGGTCTACGAGCAGTACTTC	CASSQDPSGVYEQYF
TRBV4-1	TRBD1	TRBJ2-1	.	TGCGCCAGCAGCCACCCGGGACAGGGGGCGTCTAATGAGCAGTTCTTC	CASSHPGQGASNEQFF
TRBV2	TRBD1	TRBJ1-5	.	TGTGCCAGCAGCCCGACAGGGGAAGGCAATCAGCCCCAGCATTTT	CASSPTGEGNQPQHF
TRBV10-2	.	TRBJ2-2	few	TGCGCCAGCAGTTACGGGCTGGGCACCGGGGAGCTGTTTTTT	CASSYGLGTGELFF
TRBV7-2	.	TRBJ2-7	.	TGTGCCAGCAGCTTTAATCGGGAGCAGTACTTC	CASSFNREQYF
TRBV29-1	.	TRBJ2-7	few	TGCAGCGTTGAATTTGCGGGAAGGTACGAGCAGTACTTC	CSVEFAGRYEQYF
TRBV4-2	.	TRBJ1-2	.	TGTGCCAGCAGCCAAGAGGGTACAGGGAGGTTGCATGGCTACACCTTC	CASSQEGTGRLHGYTF
TRBV6-5	TRBD1	TRBJ1-2	.	TGTGCCAGCAGTCCCGACAGGGGCCCCTATGGCTACACCTTC	CASSPDRGPYGYTF
TRBV7-9	TRBD1	TRBJ1-2	few	TGTGCCAGCAGCCAAATACAAACAGGGGAGGATGGCTACACCTTC	CASSQIQTGEDGYTF
TRBV7-2	.	TRBJ2-5	.	TGTGCCAGCAGCTTAAGGGGGACCCAGTACTTC	CASSLRGTQYF
TRBV28	TRBD1	TRBJ2-7	.	TGTGCCATAGGGGGCCAGGTCCCCTACGAGCAGTACTTC	CAIGGQVPYEQYF
TRBV5-6	TRBD1	TRBJ2-5	few	TGTGCCAGCAGCTCCGCTCGACAGGGCTACCAAGAGACCCAGTACTTC	CASSSARQGYQETQYF
TRBV5-1	.	TRBJ2-7	.	TGCGCCAGCAGCTTGGCCATGAACGGCGGAAACGAGCAGTACTTC	CASSLAMNGGNEQYF
TRBV4-3	.	TRBJ2-1	.	TGCGCCAGCAGCCACAGACAGGGAGGGAATGAGCAGTTCTTC	CASSHRQGGNEQFF
TRBV4-3	.	TRBJ2-1	.	TGCGCCAGCAGCCAAGATATCGCTAGGAGCTCCTACAATGAGCAGTTCTTC	CASSQDIARSSYNEQFF
TRBV9	TRBD2	TRBJ2-1	.	TGTGCCAGCAGCCCCCAAGGACTAGCGGGATTTTCCTACAATGAGCAGTTCTTC	CASSPQGLAGFSYNEQFF
TRBV10-3	.	TRBJ2-7	many	TGTGCCATCAGTGAGTCGCTGTACGAGCAGTACTTC	CAISESLYEQYF
TRBV3-1	.	TRBJ2-7	many	TGTGCCAGCAGCCAAGATCGCGTAGCCAAAGGGTACGAGCAGTACTTC	CASSQDRVAKGYEQYF
TRBV5-1	TRBD2	TRBJ2-3	once	TGCGCCAGCTCCTTTGGCGGGAGGAGCACAGATACGCAGTATTTT	CASSFGGRSTDTQYF
TRBV11-3	TRBD1	TRBJ2-7	few	TGTGCCAGCAGCTTAGCCTGGGACAGCTACGAGCAGTACTTC	CASSLAWDSYEQYF
TRBV6-2/TRBV6-3	.	TRBJ1-1	few	TGTGCCAGCAGTTACTCCTTCCAGACCCAAGCTTTCTTT	CASSYSFQTQAFF
TRBV29-1	TRBD2	TRBJ2-3	.	TGCAGCGTTCTGGCGGGAGGGCCGGATACGCAGTATTTT	CSVLAGGPDTQYF
TRBV29-1	.	TRBJ1-1	few	TGCAGCGTTGAGATCGGGAGAGCCTTTGGGGCTTTCTTC	CSVEIGRAFGAFF
TRBV29-1	.	TRBJ2-1	.	TGCAGCGTTGAACTGGGTGGGTGGGAGCAGTTCTTC	CSVELGGWEQFF
TRBV25-1	TRBD2	TRBJ2-5	.	TGTGCCAGCTTGGATTACGGGGGGTCGAGGGAGACCCAGTACTTC	CASLDYGGSRETQYF